The present T cell receptor beta chain was sequenced within a study of human thymus T cells. General study results and limits: Repertoires sampled from thymus and blood appeared biased in V and J gene usage.

During surgery, about 0.5-1 mL peripheral blood was drawn from four of eight donors. Genomic DNA was extracted from every available blood leukocyte. TCRdb's copy holds only in-frame clones and misses some; the assay was immunoSEQ multiplex PCR. The sample shows about 46,000 clones, 95% of them seen only once. CDR3 size: 13 residues. V lost 2 bases and J 3 bases, leaving 5 bases between the germline ends. The germline V gene has CDR1 SGHAT and CDR2 FQNNGV. As concerns this clone: Its antigen is as yet unknown.

The chain links TRBV11-2 to TRBJ1-5, with D unresolved. The sequencing input was blood. The receptor was derived from a girl less than two years old with a congenital heart defect but otherwise immunologically healthy. DNA of the CDR3: TGTGCCAGCAGCTTAAGGTCCAATCAGCCCCAGCATTTT. Its translation is CASSLRSNQPQHF.